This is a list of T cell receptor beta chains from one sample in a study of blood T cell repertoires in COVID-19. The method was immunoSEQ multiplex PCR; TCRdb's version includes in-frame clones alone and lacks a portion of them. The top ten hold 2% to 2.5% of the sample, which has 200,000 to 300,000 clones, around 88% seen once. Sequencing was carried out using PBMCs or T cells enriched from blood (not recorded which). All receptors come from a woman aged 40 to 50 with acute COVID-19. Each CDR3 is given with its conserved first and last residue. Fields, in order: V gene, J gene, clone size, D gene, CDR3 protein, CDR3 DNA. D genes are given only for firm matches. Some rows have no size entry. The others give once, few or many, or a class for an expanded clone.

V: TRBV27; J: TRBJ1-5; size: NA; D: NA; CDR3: CASSLDRTPNQPQHF; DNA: TGTGCCAGCAGTTTAGATAGGACACCGAATCAGCCCCAGCATTTT
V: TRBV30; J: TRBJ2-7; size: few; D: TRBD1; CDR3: CAWQSRDRASYEQYF; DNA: TGTGCCTGGCAAAGCCGGGACAGGGCCTCCTACGAGCAGTACTTC
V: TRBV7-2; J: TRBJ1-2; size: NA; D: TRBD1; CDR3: CASSPRQGLYYGYTF; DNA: TGTGCCAGCAGCCCGCGACAGGGCCTATACTATGGCTACACCTTC
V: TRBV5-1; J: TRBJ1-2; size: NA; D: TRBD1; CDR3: CASSPRTGSSYGYTF; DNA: TGCGCCAGCAGCCCACGGACAGGATCGAGCTATGGCTACACCTTC
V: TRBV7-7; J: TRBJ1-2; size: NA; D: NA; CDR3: CASSSERQGNYGYTF; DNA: TGTGCTAGCAGCTCCGAAAGGCAGGGAAACTATGGCTACACCTTC
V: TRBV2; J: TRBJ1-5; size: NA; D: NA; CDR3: CASSIAARVDQPQHF; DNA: TGTGCCAGCAGCATAGCCGCCAGGGTAGATCAGCCCCAGCATTTT
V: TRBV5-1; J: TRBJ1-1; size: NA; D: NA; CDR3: CASSLVGGSWTEAFF; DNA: TGCGCCAGCAGCTTGGTGGGGGGATCGTGGACTGAAGCTTTCTTT
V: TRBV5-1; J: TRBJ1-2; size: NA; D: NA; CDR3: CASSLEGSGSYGYTF; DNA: TGCGCCAGCAGCTTGGAAGGGAGCGGTTCCTATGGCTACACCTTC
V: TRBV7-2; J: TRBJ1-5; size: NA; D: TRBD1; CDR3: CASSPYRGSGSNQPQHF; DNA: TGTGCCAGCAGCCCCTACAGGGGGTCAGGGAGCAATCAGCCCCAGCATTTT
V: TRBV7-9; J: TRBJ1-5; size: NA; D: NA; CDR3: CASSLGQGSGGNQPQHF; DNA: TGTGCCAGCAGCTTAGGGCAGGGCTCCGGTGGGAATCAGCCCCAGCATTTT
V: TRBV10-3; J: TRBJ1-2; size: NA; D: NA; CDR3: CAISESGVYGYTF; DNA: TGTGCCATCAGTGAGTCGGGAGTTTATGGCTACACCTTC
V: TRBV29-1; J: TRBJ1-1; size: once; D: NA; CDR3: CSVSTLTEAFF; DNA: TGCAGCGTTTCGACACTCACTGAAGCTTTCTTT
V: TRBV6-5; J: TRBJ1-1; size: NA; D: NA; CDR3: CASAQGMNTEAFF; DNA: TGTGCCAGTGCACAGGGAATGAACACTGAAGCTTTCTTT
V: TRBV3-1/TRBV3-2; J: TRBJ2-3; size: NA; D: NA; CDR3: CASSQRSGTQYF; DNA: TGTGCCAGCAGCCAAAGGTCAGGTACGCAGTATTTT
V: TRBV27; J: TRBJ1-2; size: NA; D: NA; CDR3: CASSLSRSGAGGYTF; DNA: TGTGCCAGCAGTTTATCCCGCTCAGGGGCAGGTGGCTACACCTTC
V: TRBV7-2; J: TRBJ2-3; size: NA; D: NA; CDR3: CASSLDRGDTQYF; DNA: TGTGCCAGCAGCTTAGATAGGGGAGATACGCAGTATTTT